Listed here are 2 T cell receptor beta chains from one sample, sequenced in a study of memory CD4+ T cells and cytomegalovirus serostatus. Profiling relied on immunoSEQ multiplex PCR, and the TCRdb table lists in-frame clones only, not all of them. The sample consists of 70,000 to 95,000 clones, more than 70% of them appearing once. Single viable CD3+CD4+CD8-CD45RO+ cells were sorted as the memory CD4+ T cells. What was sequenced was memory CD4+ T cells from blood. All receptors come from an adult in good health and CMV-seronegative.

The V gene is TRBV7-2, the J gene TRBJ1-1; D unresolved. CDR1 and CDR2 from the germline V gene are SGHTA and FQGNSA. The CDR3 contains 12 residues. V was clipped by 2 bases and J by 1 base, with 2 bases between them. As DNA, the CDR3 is TGTGCCAGCAGCTTACAGAACACTGAAGCTTTCTTT. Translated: CASSLQNTEAFF.

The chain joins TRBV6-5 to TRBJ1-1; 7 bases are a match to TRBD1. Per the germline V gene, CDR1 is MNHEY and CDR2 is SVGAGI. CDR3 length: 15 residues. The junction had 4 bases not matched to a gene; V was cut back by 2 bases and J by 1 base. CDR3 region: CASSYTTGENTEAFF. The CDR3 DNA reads TGTGCCAGCAGTTACACTACAGGGGAGAACACTGAAGCTTTCTTT.